This T cell receptor (beta chain) came from a study of T-cell memory formation after mild COVID-19. The CDR3 loop spans 15 amino acids. CDR1 is SGHKS and CDR2 is YYEKEE in the germline V gene (reference sequence). V was pared by 4 bases and J by 2 bases, with 14 bases between. TCRdb re-called the 5' RACE reads with MiXCR, one entry per CDR3 protein. Counted here are about 180,000 distinct CDR3 sequences, 16% occurring once; the ten biggest clones make up approximately 2.2%. The receptor was isolated from an adult woman who had mild COVID-19 (a few samples of this study predate the infection). Cell type and time point are not known. The V gene is TRBV5-5, the J gene TRBJ2-3; possibly TRBD1 for D (5 bases). The sample was PBMCs or a T cell subset sorted from them (not recorded which). In nucleotides, the CDR3 is TGTGCCAGCAGCGCAGGGATTGCATTCACAGATACGCAGTATTTT. It yields the protein CASSAGIAFTDTQYF. The full variable domain, rest sourced from reference TRBV5-5 and TRBJ2-3, is DAGVTQSPTHLIKTRGQQVTLRCSPISGHKSVSWYQQVLGQGPQFIFQYYEKEERGRGNFPDRFSARQFPNYSSELNVNALLLGDSALYLCASSAGIAFTDTQYFGPGTRLTVL.